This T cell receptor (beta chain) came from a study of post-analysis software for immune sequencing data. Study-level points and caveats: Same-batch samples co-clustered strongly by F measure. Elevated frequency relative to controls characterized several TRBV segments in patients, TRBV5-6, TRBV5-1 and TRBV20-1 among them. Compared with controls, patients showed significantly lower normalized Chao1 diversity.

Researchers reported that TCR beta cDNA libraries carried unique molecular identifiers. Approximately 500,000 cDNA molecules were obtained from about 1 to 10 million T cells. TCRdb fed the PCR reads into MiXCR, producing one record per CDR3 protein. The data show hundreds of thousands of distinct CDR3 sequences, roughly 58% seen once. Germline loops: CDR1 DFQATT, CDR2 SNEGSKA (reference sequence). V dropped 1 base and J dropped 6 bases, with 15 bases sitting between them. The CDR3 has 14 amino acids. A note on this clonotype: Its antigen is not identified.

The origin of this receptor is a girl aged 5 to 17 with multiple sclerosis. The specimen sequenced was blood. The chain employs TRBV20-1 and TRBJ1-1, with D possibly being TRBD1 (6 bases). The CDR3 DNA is TGCAGTGCTAGAGTTAGGACGGGGGCTGCTGAAGCTTTCTTT. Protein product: CSARVRTGAAEAFF.